Below, 13 T cell receptor beta chains from the same sample are listed, as sequenced in a study of blood T cell repertoires in COVID-19. Repertoires were generated with immunoSEQ multiplex PCR, while TCRdb's copy carries only in-frame clones and drops some. Of approximately 100,000 clones in the sample, approximately 90% were seen once. Material for sequencing was peripheral blood. Source of these receptors: a human donor with acute or convalescent COVID-19. The donor label of this sample is uncertain.

This clone was seen more than once but under ten times. V gene TRBV4-2 combines with J gene TRBJ2-7, with 8 bases lining up with TRBD2. The ends lost 2 bases at V and 0 bases at J; junction bases unmatched: 3. CDR3 length: 15 amino acids. CDR1 is LGHNA, CDR2 YNFKEQ, per germline. CDR3 coding DNA: TGTGCCAGCAGCCAACACAGCGGGAGCTCCTACGAGCAGTACTTC. Translated: CASSQHSGSSYEQYF.

V is TRBV6-4 and J is TRBJ2-3; D is unclear. The CDR3 has 14 residues. Germline V CDR1 and CDR2: MRHNA, SNTAGT. Trimming took off 2 bases at V and 0 bases at J, with 6 bases between the two ends. The DNA for the CDR3 is TGTGCCAGCAGTGACCCTGGCAGCACAGATACGCAGTATTTT. Translated: CASSDPGSTDTQYF.

This clone was observed once. The V gene is TRBV30, the J gene TRBJ1-1, with unresolved D. Trimming left V 8 bases short and J 0 bases short, with 10 bases between. The CDR3 extends over 12 amino acids. Germline values: CDR1 GTSNPN, CDR2 SVGIG (reference sequence). As DNA, the CDR3 is TGTGCCCGGCGGATGATGAACACTGAAGCTTTCTTT. Protein product: CARRMMNTEAFF.

This rearrangement joins TRBV4-1 to TRBJ2-5; 10 bases are shared with TRBD2. The V segment lost 3 bases and the J segment 1 base; nucleotides outside the gene matches: 2. Germline V CDR1 and CDR2: MGHRA, YSYEKL. The length of the CDR3 is 15 residues. CDR3 DNA: TGCGCCAGCAGCCAGCGGACTAGCGGCCAAGAGACCCAGTACTTC. Amino acid sequence: CASSQRTSGQETQYF.

The rearrangement links TRBV5-1 to TRBJ1-1; the D is unclear. The CDR3 is 14 residues long. In germline, CDR1 is SGHRS, CDR2 YFSETQ. The ends were cut back, 0 bases at V and 4 bases at J, with 10 bases in the middle. The CDR3 DNA sequence: TGCGCCAGCAGCTTGGAGGCGGCGGGCACTGAAGCTTTCTTT. Its translation: CASSLEAAGTEAFF.

This clone was seen a few times. This rearrangement joins TRBV12-3 or TRBV12-4 to TRBJ2-7; no clear D. V was clipped by 5 bases and J by 1 base, with 6 bases between them. This CDR3 is 12 amino acids long. CDR3 nucleotide sequence: TGTGCCAGCAGTCGCGGTTCCTACGAGCAGTACTTC. It specifies CASSRGSYEQYF.

The chain recombines TRBV2 with TRBJ1-2; TRBD1 agrees at 10 bases. The trim removed 6 bases at V and 8 bases at J, leaving 12 bases unmatched. Germline assignment: CDR1 SNHLY and CDR2 FYNNEI. The CDR3 sequence is 15 residues long. The CDR3: CASRVGQGNLGGYTF. CDR3 bases: TGTGCCAGCAGAGTGGGACAGGGGAACTTGGGCGGCTACACCTTC.

J is TRBJ1-2 and V is TRBV30, with 7 bases that match TRBD1. The CDR3 consists of 14 residues. Germline V gene sequence: CDR1 GTSNPN, CDR2 SVGIG (reference sequence). The V gene end was trimmed by 3 bases and the J gene end by 4 bases; junction bases not matched to a gene: 8. Written as DNA, the CDR3 is TGTGCCTGGAGAGTCATCGACAGGGTCTATGGCTACACCTTC. It encodes CAWRVIDRVYGYTF.

The chain employs TRBV19 and TRBJ1-3, with a weak D call TRBD1 (6 bases). The CDR3 has 15 amino acids. The V gene lost 5 bases and the J gene lost 0 bases, with 11 bases spanning the gap. Germline values: CDR1 LNHDA, CDR2 SQIVND (reference sequence). This chain's CDR3 is CASSVGGGSGNTIYF. The CDR3 region has the DNA TGTGCCAGTAGTGTAGGAGGGGGCTCTGGAAACACCATATATTTT.

The chain couples TRBV15 to TRBJ2-3; tentative D call: TRBD2 (5 bases). The V end was cut by 1 base, the J end by 4 bases, with 12 bases between. CDR3 length: 15 residues. Germline CDR1 reads LNHNV; CDR2 reads YYDKDF (reference sequence). The CDR3 DNA is TGTGCCACCAGCAGAGTCGGTATTAGCGCAGATACGCAGTATTTT. Translated: CATSRVGISADTQYF.

J is TRBJ1-1 and V is TRBV18, with 8 bases fitting TRBD1. Germline loops: CDR1 KGHSH, CDR2 LQKENI. This CDR3 has 15 amino acids. J gave up 7 bases and V 6 bases, and 13 bases lay outside the gene matches. The CDR3: CASSAQGAWAGEAFF. The CDR3 DNA reads TGTGCCAGCTCGGCGCAGGGGGCGTGGGCTGGTGAAGCTTTCTTT.

In the case of this clone: The sample has other DNA sequences that encode this CDR3 too. This chain connects TRBV28 to TRBJ1-2, with 12 bases that match TRBD1. Looked up from germline, CDR1 is MDHEN and CDR2 is SYDVKM. Trimming cost V 6 bases and J 4 bases; bases outside gene matches: 3. The length of the CDR3 is 14 residues. DNA of the CDR3: TGTGCCAGCAGGGGGACAGGGGGCAGCTATGGCTACACCTTC. It translates to CASRGTGGSYGYTF.

V gene TRBV13 combines with J gene TRBJ2-1; TRBD2 aligns across 11 bases. The germline CDR1 and CDR2 sequences are PRHDT and FYEKMQ (reference sequence). The ends lost 5 bases at V and 5 bases at J; junction bases unmatched: 14. The CDR3 length is 18 residues. The CDR3 reads CASSQLGLAAGWDNEQFF. In DNA, the CDR3 is TGTGCCAGCAGCCAGCTGGGACTAGCGGCGGGGTGGGACAATGAGCAGTTCTTC. Full variable domain (remainder filled in from reference TRBV13 and TRBJ2-1): AAGVIQSPRHLIKEKRETATLKCYPIPRHDTVYWYQQGPGQDPQFLISFYEKMQSDKGSIPDRFSAQQFSDYHSELNMSSLELGDSALYFCASSQLGLAAGWDNEQFFGPGTRLTVL.